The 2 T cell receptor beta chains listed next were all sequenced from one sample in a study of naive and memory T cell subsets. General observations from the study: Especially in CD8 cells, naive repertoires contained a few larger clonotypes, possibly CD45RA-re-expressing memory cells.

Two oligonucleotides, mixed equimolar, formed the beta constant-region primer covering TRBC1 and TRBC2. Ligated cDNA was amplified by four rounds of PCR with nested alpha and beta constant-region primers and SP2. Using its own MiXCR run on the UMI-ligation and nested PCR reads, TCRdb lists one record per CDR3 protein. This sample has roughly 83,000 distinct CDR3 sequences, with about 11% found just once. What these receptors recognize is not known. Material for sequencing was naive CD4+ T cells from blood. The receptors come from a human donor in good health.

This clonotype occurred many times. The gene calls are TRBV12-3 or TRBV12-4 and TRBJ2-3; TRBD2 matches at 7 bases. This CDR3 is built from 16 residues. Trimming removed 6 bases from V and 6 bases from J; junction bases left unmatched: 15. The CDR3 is CASRLTLGEGSDTQYF. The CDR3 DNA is TGTGCCAGCAGACTAACCCTCGGGGAGGGGTCCGATACGCAGTATTTT.

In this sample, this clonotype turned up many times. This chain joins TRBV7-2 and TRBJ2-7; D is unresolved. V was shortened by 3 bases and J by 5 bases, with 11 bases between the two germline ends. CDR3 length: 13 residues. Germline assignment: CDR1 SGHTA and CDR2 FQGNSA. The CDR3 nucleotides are TGTGCCAGCAGCTTTCTCCCAGGTAACGAGCAGTACTTC. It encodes CASSFLPGNEQYF. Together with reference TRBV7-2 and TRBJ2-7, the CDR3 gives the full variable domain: GAGVSQSPSNKVTEKGKDVELRCDPISGHTALYWYRQSLGQGLEFLIYFQGNSAPDKSGLPSDRFSAERTGGSVSTLTIQRTQQEDSAVYLCASSFLPGNEQYFGPGTRLTVT.